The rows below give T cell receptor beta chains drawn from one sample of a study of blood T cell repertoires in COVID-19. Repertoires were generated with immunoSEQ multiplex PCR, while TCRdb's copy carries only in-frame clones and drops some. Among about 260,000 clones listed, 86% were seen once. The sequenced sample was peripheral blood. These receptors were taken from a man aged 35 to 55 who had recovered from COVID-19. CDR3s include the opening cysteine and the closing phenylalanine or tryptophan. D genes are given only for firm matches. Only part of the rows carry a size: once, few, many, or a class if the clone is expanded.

CDR3: CASSLGQFTEAFF; DNA: TGTGCCAGCAGCTTGGGACAGTTTACTGAAGCTTTCTTT; V: TRBV5-5; J: TRBJ1-1; length: 13; size: NA; D: NA
CDR3: CASSVELGGGNTIYF; DNA: TGTGCCAGCAGCGTAGAATTGGGTGGGGGGAACACCATATATTTT; V: TRBV9; J: TRBJ1-3; length: 15; size: NA; D: NA
CDR3: CASSQDRGPLAADTQYF; DNA: TGCGCCAGCAGCCAAGATCGCGGGCCCCTAGCAGCAGATACGCAGTATTTT; V: TRBV4-1; J: TRBJ2-3; length: 17; size: NA; D: NA
CDR3: CASSLMGGEGETQYF; DNA: TGTGCCAGCAGCTTAATGGGAGGGGAGGGGGAGACCCAGTACTTC; V: TRBV7-3; J: TRBJ2-5; length: 15; size: NA; D: TRBD2
CDR3: CASSPTGRGQGLGEAFF; DNA: TGCGCCAGCAGCCCCACGGGTAGGGGACAGGGGCTAGGTGAAGCTTTCTTT; V: TRBV4-1; J: TRBJ1-1; length: 17; size: NA; D: TRBD1
CDR3: CASSRRDGGRNEQFF; DNA: TGTGCCAGCAGCCGAAGGGACGGAGGGAGAAATGAGCAGTTCTTC; V: TRBV11-2; J: TRBJ2-1; length: 15; size: NA; D: NA
CDR3: CSVDSGGEGEQYF; DNA: TGCAGCGTTGATTCAGGGGGCGAGGGCGAGCAGTACTTC; V: TRBV29-1; J: TRBJ2-7; length: 13; size: NA; D: TRBD1
CDR3: CASSQVRGNEQYF; DNA: TGTGCCAGCAGCCAAGTACGGGGTAACGAGCAGTACTTC; V: TRBV3-1/TRBV3-2; J: TRBJ2-7; length: 13; size: NA; D: NA
CDR3: CASSLSSGARRREQFF; DNA: TGTGCCAGCAGCTTATCTAGCGGGGCGAGGCGAAGGGAGCAGTTCTTC; V: TRBV5-4; J: TRBJ2-1; length: 16; size: NA; D: TRBD2
CDR3: CATSRGSANEKLFF; DNA: TGTGCCACCAGCAGAGGGAGTGCTAATGAAAAACTGTTTTTT; V: TRBV15; J: TRBJ1-4; length: 14; size: NA; D: NA
CDR3: CASSGGASLRGYTF; DNA: TGTGCCAGCAGTGGGGGAGCGAGTTTGCGAGGCTACACCTTC; V: TRBV25-1; J: TRBJ1-2; length: 14; size: NA; D: NA
CDR3: CASPEGWRGGYNEQFF; DNA: TGTGCCAGCCCAGAGGGGTGGCGGGGGGGCTACAATGAGCAGTTCTTC; V: TRBV5-6; J: TRBJ2-1; length: 16; size: NA; D: TRBD2
CDR3: CASSLKGGSAYEQYF; DNA: TGTGCCAGCAGCTTGAAGGGCGGGTCGGCCTACGAGCAGTACTTC; V: TRBV2; J: TRBJ2-7; length: 15; size: NA; D: NA
CDR3: CASSAAGVGYEQYF; DNA: TGTGCCAGCAGCGCAGCGGGAGTGGGCTACGAGCAGTACTTC; V: TRBV9; J: TRBJ2-7; length: 14; size: few; D: TRBD2
CDR3: CASSLSGSPPLHF; DNA: TGTGCCAGCAGCTTATCAGGGTCGCCACCCCTCCACTTT; V: TRBV7-8; J: TRBJ1-6; length: 13; size: NA; D: NA
CDR3: CASSFVATGANVLTF; DNA: TGTGCCAGCAGCTTTGTGGCAACCGGGGCCAACGTCCTGACTTTC; V: TRBV7-9; J: TRBJ2-6; length: 15; size: NA; D: NA
CDR3: CASSRHTQQETQYF; DNA: TGTGCCAGCAGCCGCCACACACAACAAGAGACCCAGTACTTC; V: TRBV3-1/TRBV3-2; J: TRBJ2-5; length: 14; size: NA; D: NA
CDR3: CASSPRQFEIYNEQFF; DNA: TGCGCCAGCAGCCCCAGACAGTTCGAAATATACAATGAGCAGTTCTTC; V: TRBV5-1; J: TRBJ2-1; length: 16; size: NA; D: NA
CDR3: CASSPPTGGNEQFF; DNA: TGTGCCAGCTCACCACCCACAGGGGGCAATGAGCAGTTCTTC; V: TRBV18; J: TRBJ2-1; length: 14; size: NA; D: TRBD1
CDR3: CAWTRGSGNTIYF; DNA: TGTGCCTGGACCAGGGGGTCAGGAAACACCATATATTTT; V: TRBV30; J: TRBJ1-3; length: 13; size: NA; D: TRBD1
CDR3: CASSSRTSGRNEQFF; DNA: TGTGCCAGCTCGAGTAGGACTAGCGGGAGAAATGAGCAGTTCTTC; V: TRBV18; J: TRBJ2-1; length: 15; size: NA; D: TRBD2
CDR3: CASSLGRNNEQFF; DNA: TGTGCCAGCAGCTTAGGCAGAAACAATGAGCAGTTCTTC; V: TRBV7-3; J: TRBJ2-1; length: 13; size: few; D: NA
CDR3: CASSDRRGIDEQFF; DNA: TGTGCCAGCAGTGACAGACGCGGGATCGATGAGCAGTTCTTC; V: TRBV2; J: TRBJ2-1; length: 14; size: NA; D: NA
CDR3: CASSGTYEQYF; DNA: TGTGCCAGCAGCGGGACCTACGAGCAGTACTTC; V: TRBV2; J: TRBJ2-7; length: 11; size: few; D: NA
CDR3: CASSPGSVFGSSYEQYF; DNA: TGTGCCAGCTCACCGGGTAGCGTCTTCGGGTCCTCCTACGAGCAGTACTTC; V: TRBV18; J: TRBJ2-7; length: 17; size: once; D: NA
CDR3: CASSGSRGRESTDTQYF; DNA: TGTGCCAGCAGTGGCTCCCGTGGGCGGGAAAGCACAGATACGCAGTATTTT; V: TRBV6-1; J: TRBJ2-3; length: 17; size: NA; D: NA